This T cell receptor (beta chain) was recorded in a study of control samples from healthy donors and cancer patients. The table came from immunoSEQ multiplex PCR; TCRdb's copy has only in-frame clones and leaves some out. Of 250,000 to 300,000 clones listed, over 75% were seen once; the top ten hold about 14%. The CDR3 has 13 residues. Trimming left V 3 bases short and J 9 bases short, with 11 bases between. Germline assignment: CDR1 KGHSH and CDR2 LQKENI. This chain joins TRBV18 and TRBJ2-2; D gene ambiguous. The sample consisted of PBMCs. The clonotype originates from a woman in her sixties with lung cancer. The CDR3 loop is CASSPDLNRELFF. The CDR3 nucleotides are TGTGCCAGCTCACCTGACCTTAACCGGGAGCTGTTTTTT.